This T cell receptor beta chain was observed in a study of cytomegalovirus exposure and HLA in healthy donors. Overall study: In a later analysis, the 120 or so validation repertoires were reported to have used the same platform as the approximately 670 first-cohort repertoires. Study-level points and caveats: Reports indicated that the classifier achieved high specificity and sensitivity in diagnosing cytomegalovirus status.

Note on this clone: Antigen specificity is unknown.

The donors were members of the 120-subject validation cohort (separate from the approximately 670-subject first cohort). Measured with immunoSEQ multiplex PCR; TCRdb has only the in-frame clones, and not every one. This table has over 150,000 clones, 95% to 97% appearing once. CDR1 is LGHNT and CDR2 is FRNRAP in the germline V gene. The CDR3 is made up of 14 amino acids. V was trimmed by 1 base and J by 0 bases, leaving 4 bases between them. This TCR was sampled from a woman between 18 and 29 years old in good health and CMV-seronegative. The J gene is TRBJ2-1, the V gene TRBV12-5, with D unclear. The sample was PBMCs. The CDR3 spells CASGLGSSYNEQFF. DNA for the CDR3: TGTGCTAGTGGTTTGGGGAGCTCCTACAATGAGCAGTTCTTC.